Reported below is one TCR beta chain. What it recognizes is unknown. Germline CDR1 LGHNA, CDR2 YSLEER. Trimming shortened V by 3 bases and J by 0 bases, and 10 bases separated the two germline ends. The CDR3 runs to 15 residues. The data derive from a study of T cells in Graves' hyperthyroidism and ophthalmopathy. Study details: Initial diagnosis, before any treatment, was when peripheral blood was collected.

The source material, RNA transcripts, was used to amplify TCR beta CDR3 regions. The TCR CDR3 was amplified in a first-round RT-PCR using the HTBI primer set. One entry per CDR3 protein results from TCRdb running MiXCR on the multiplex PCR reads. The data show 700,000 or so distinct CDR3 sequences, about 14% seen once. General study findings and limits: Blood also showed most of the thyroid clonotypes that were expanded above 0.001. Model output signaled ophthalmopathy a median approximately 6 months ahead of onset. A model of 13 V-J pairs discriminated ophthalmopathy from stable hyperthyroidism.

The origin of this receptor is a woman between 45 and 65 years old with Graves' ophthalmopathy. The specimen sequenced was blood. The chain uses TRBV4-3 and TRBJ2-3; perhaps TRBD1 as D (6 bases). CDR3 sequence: CASSHHRVSTDTQYF. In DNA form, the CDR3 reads TGCGCCAGCAGCCACCACAGGGTTAGCACAGATACGCAGTATTTT.